These 3 T cell receptor beta chains share one sample of origin, sequenced in a study of T cell changes during pregnancy in multiple sclerosis. The repertoire was sequenced with immunoSEQ multiplex PCR; TCRdb's copy has only in-frame clones and lacks some. The sample records about 98,000 clones, about 91% being singletons. This sample comprised peripheral blood, obtained after pregnancy. The receptor set was obtained from a female donor in good health, enrolled as a control in a pregnancy study.

The genes are TRBV18 and TRBJ2-7, with 9 nucleotides matching TRBD1. The CDR3 covers 13 residues. V was pared by 2 bases and J by 5 bases, with 1 base of the junction left unmatched. Germline V gene lookup returns CDR1 KGHSH and CDR2 LQKENI. The CDR3 DNA reads TGTGCCAGCTCACCAGGGACAGGGAACGAGCAGTACTTC. It yields the protein CASSPGTGNEQYF.

The chain carries TRBV13 and TRBJ2-5; possible D gene TRBD1, 6 bases. Germline V gene lookup returns CDR1 PRHDT and CDR2 FYEKMQ (reference sequence). V was pared by 5 bases and J by 2 bases, with 15 bases between. The CDR3 loop spans 15 amino acids. The DNA for the CDR3 is TGTGCCAGCAGCCTTCTACGGACAGAACAAGAGACCCAGTACTTC. Its translation: CASSLLRTEQETQYF.

The chain links TRBV25-1 to TRBJ2-6; 9 bases are a match to TRBD1. This CDR3 is built from 17 residues. The V gene's germline CDR1 is MGHDK and CDR2 SYGVNS. The V segment lost 3 bases and the J segment 4 bases; nucleotides outside the gene matches: 7. The CDR3 bases are TGTGCCAGCAGTGAGGAAGGGACAGGGCGAGGGGCCAACGTCCTGACTTTC. Its translation: CASSEEGTGRGANVLTF.